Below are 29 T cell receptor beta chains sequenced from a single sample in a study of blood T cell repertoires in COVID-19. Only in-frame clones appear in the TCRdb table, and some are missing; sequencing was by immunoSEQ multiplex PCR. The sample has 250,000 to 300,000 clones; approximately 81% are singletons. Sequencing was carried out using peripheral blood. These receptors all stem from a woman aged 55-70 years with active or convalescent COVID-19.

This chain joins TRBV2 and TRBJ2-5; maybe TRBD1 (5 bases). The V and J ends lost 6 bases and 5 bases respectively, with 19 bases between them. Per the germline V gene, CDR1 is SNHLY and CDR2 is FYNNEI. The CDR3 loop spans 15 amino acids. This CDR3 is CASSTLGQNGETQYF. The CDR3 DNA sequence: TGTGCCAGCAGCACGCTCGGACAAAATGGGGAGACCCAGTACTTC.

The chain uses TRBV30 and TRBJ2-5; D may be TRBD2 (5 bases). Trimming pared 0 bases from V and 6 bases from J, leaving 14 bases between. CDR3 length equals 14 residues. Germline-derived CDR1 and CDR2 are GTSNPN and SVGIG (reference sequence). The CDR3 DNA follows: TGTGCCTGGAGTGTAATCGCGGGCAAGAAGACCCAGTACTTC. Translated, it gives CAWSVIAGKKTQYF.

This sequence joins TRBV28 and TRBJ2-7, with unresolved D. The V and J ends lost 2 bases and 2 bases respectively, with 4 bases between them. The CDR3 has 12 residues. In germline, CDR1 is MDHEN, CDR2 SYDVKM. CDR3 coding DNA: TGTGCCAGCAGTTTACTTGCCTACGAGCAGTACTTC. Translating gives CASSLLAYEQYF.

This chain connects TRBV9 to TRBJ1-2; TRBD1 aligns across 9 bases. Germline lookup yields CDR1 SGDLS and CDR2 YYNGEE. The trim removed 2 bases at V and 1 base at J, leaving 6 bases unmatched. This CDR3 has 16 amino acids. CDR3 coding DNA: TGTGCCAGCAGCGTGGACCGGGACAGGGTTAACTATGGCTACACCTTC. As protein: CASSVDRDRVNYGYTF.

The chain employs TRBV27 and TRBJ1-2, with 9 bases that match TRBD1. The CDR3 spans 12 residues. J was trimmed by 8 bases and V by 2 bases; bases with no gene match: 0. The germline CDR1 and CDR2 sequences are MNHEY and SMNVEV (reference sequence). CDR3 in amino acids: CASSLTGGGYTF. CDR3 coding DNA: TGTGCCAGCAGTTTAACAGGGGGCGGCTACACCTTC.

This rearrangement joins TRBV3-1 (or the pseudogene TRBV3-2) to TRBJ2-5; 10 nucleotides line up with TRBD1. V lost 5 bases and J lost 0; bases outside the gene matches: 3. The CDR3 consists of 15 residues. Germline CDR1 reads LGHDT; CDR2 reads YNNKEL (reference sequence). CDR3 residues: CASSTGTGDQETQYF. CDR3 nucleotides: TGTGCCAGCAGCACCGGGACAGGGGACCAAGAGACCCAGTACTTC.

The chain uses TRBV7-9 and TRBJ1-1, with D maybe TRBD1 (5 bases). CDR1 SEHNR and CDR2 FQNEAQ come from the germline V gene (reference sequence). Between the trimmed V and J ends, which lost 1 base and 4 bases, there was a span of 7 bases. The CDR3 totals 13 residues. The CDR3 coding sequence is TGTGCCAGCAGCTTAGGGACAACCACTGAAGCTTTCTTT. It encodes CASSLGTTTEAFF. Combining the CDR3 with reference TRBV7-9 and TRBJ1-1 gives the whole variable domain DTGVSQNPRHKITKRGQNVTFRCDPISEHNRLYWYRQTLGQGPEFLTYFQNEAQLEKSRLLSDRFSAERPKGSFSTLEIQRTEQGDSAMYLCASSLGTTTEAFFGQGTRLTVV.

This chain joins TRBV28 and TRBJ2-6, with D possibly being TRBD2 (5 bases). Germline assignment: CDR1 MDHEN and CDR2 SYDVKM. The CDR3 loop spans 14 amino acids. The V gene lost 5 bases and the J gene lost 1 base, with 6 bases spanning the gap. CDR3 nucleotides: TGTGCCAGCAGTGGGGAGTCTGGGGCCAACGTCCTGACTTTC. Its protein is CASSGESGANVLTF.

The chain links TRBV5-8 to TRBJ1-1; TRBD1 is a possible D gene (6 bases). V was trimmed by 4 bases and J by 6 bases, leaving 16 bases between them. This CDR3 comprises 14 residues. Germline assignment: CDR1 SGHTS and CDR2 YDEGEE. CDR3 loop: CASSVTGPRAEAFF. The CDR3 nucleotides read TGTGCCAGCAGCGTAACAGGGCCCAGGGCTGAAGCTTTCTTT. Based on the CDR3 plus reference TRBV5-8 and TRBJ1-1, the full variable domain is EAGVTQSPTHLIKTRGQQATLRCSPISGHTSVYWYQQALGLGLQFLLWYDEGEERNRGNFPPRFSGRQFPNYSSELNVNALELEDSALYLCASSVTGPRAEAFFGQGTRLTVV.

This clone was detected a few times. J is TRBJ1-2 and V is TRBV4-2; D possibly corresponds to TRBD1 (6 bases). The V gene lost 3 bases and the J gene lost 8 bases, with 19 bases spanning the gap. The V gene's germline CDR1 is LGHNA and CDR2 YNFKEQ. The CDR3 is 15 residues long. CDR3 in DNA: TGTGCCAGCAGCCATTCACAGGGAAACGCGGAAGGCTACACCTTC. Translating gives CASSHSQGNAEGYTF.

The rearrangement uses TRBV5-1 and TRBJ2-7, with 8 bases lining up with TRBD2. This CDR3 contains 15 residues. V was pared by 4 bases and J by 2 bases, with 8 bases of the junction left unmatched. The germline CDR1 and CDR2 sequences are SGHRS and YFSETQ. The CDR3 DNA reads TGCGCCAGCAGCCCGGGAGGGGGGCGTACCTACGAGCAGTACTTC. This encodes CASSPGGGRTYEQYF.

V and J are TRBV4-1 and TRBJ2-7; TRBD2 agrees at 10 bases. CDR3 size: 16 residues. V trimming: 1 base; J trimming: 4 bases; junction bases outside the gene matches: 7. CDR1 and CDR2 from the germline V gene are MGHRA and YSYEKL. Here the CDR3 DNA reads TGCGCCAGCAGCCAAGGGACTAGCGGTGGAATGTACGAGCAGTACTTC. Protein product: CASSQGTSGGMYEQYF.

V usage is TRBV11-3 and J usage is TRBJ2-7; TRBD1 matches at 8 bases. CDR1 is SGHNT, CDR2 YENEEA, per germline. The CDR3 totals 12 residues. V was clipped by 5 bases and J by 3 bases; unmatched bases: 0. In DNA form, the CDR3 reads TGTGCCAGCAGCGACAGGGGCTACGAGCAGTACTTC. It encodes CASSDRGYEQYF.

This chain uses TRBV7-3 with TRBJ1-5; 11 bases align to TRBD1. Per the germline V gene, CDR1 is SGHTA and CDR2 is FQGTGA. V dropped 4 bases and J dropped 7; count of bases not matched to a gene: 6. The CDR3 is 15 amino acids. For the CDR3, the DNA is TGTGCCAGCAGCTCGGACCGGGACAGGGGGCAGCCCCAGCATTTT. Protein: CASSSDRDRGQPQHF.

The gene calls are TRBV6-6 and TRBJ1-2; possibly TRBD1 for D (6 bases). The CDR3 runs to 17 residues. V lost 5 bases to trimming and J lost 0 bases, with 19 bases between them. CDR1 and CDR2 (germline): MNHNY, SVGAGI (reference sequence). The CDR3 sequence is CASSPGAYRVANYGYTF. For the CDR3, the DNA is TGTGCCAGCAGTCCCGGTGCGTACAGGGTAGCTAACTATGGCTACACCTTC.

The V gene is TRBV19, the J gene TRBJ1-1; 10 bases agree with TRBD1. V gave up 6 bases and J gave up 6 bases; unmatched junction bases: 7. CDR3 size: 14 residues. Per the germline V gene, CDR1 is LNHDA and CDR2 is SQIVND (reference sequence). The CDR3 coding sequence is TGTGCCAGTAGACAAGGACAGGGGGGCCCTGAAGCTTTCTTT. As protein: CASRQGQGGPEAFF.

CDR3 DNA: TGTGCCAGCAGCCGCAGACAGGGATCGCACACTGAAGCTTTCTTT. Its translation is CASSRRQGSHTEAFF. The chain uses TRBV9 and TRBJ1-1, with 7 bases fitting TRBD1. The germline CDR1 and CDR2 sequences are SGDLS and YYNGEE. V was clipped by 4 bases and J by 3 bases; unmatched bases: 9. The CDR3 runs to 15 residues.

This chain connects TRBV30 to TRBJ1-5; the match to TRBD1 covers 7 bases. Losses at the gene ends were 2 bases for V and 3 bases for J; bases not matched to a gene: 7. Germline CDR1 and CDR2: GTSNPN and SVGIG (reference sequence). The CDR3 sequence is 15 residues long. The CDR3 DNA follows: TGTGCCTGGAGTTCCGGACAGGCCCTCAATCAGCCCCAGCATTTT. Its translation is CAWSSGQALNQPQHF. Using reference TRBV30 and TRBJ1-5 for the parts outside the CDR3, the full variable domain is SQTIHQWPATLVQPVGSPLSLECTVEGTSNPNLYWYRQAAGRGLQLLFYSVGIGQISSEVPQNLSASRPQDRQFILSSKKLLLSDSGFYLCAWSSGQALNQPQHFGDGTRLSIL.

CDR3 sequence reads: CASSPQGQPFEAFF. CDR3 DNA sequence: TGTGCCAGCAGCCCACAGGGACAGCCCTTCGAAGCTTTCTTT. The chain joins TRBV7-2 to TRBJ1-1; the match to TRBD1 covers 7 bases. From germline, CDR1 is SGHTA and CDR2 FQGNSA. V lost 5 bases and J lost 8; bases outside the gene matches: 11. The CDR3 runs 14 residues. Combining the CDR3 with reference TRBV7-2 and TRBJ1-1 gives the whole variable domain GAGVSQSPSNKVTEKGKDVELRCDPISGHTALYWYRQSLGQGLEFLIYFQGNSAPDKSGLPSDRFSAERTGGSVSTLTIQRTQQEDSAVYLCASSPQGQPFEAFFGQGTRLTVV.

CDR3 sequence: CASSLFWGTVNTEAFF. In nucleotides, the CDR3 is TGTGCCAGCAGCTTATTTTGGGGGACAGTGAACACTGAAGCTTTCTTT. The chain has TRBV11-2 and TRBJ1-1, with TRBD1 identical over 7 bases. J lost 0 bases, V lost 2 bases, and 6 bases had no gene match. The CDR3 is 16 residues long. The germline CDR1 and CDR2 sequences are SGHAT and FQNNGV. The full variable domain, in which reference TRBV11-2 and TRBJ1-1 provide the parts outside the CDR3, is EAGVAQSPRYKIIEKRQSVAFWCNPISGHATLYWYQQILGQGPKLLIQFQNNGVVDDSQLPKDRFSAERLKGVDSTLKIQPAKLEDSAVYLCASSLFWGTVNTEAFFGQGTRLTVV.

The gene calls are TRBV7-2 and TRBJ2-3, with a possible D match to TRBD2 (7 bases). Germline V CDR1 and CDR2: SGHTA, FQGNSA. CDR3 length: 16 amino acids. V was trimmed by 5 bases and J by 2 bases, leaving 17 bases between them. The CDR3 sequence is CASSPRGGGATDTQYF. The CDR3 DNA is TGTGCCAGCAGCCCCCGCGGGGGCGGGGCCACAGATACGCAGTATTTT.

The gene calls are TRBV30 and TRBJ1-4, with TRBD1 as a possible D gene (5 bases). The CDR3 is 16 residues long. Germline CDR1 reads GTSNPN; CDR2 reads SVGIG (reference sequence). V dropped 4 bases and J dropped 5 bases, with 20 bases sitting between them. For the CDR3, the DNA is TGTGCCTGGACCGCGGGGGGTGCGCGCTCGAATGAAAAACTGTTTTTT. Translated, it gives CAWTAGGARSNEKLFF.

CDR3 nucleotides: TGCGCCAGCAGCTTGGACAGGCAAAACATTCAGTACTTC. This sequence encodes CASSLDRQNIQYF. The genes are TRBV5-1 and TRBJ2-4; perhaps TRBD1 as D (5 bases). This CDR3 region has 13 residues. Looked up from germline, CDR1 is SGHRS and CDR2 is YFSETQ. V was trimmed by 0 bases and J by 5 bases, leaving 6 bases between them.

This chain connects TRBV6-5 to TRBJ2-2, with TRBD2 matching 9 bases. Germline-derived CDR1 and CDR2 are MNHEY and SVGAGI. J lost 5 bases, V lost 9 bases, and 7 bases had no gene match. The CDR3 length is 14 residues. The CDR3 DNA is TGTGCCAGTATAGCGGGGGCCCGGACCGGGGAGCTGTTTTTT. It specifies CASIAGARTGELFF.

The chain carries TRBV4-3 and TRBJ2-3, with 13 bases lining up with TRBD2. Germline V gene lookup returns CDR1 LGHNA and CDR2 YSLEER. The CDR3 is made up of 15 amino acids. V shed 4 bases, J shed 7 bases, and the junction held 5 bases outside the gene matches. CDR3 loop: CASSPTSGGEHTQYF. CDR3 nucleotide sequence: TGCGCCAGCAGCCCTACTAGCGGGGGGGAGCATACGCAGTATTTT.

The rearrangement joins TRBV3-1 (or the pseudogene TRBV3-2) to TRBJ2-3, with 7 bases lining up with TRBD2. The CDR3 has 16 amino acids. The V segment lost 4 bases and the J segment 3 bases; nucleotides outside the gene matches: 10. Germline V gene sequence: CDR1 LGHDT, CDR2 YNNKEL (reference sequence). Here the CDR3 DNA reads TGTGCCAGCAGCCTAGGCGCGGGGGAGGCGACAGATACGCAGTATTTT. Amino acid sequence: CASSLGAGEATDTQYF.

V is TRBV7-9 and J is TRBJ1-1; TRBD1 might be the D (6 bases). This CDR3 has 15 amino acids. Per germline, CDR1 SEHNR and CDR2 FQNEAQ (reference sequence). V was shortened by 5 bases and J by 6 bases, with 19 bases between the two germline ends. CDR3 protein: CASSPRVLPGAEAFF. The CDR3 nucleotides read TGTGCCAGCAGCCCGAGGGTTCTCCCAGGGGCTGAAGCTTTCTTT.

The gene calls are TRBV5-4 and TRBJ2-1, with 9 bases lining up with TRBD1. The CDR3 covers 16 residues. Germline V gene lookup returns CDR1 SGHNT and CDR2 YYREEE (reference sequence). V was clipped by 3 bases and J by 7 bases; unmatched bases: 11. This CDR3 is CASSSPGQGLLNEQFF. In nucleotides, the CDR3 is TGTGCCAGCAGCTCGCCGGGACAGGGTTTGCTGAATGAGCAGTTCTTC.

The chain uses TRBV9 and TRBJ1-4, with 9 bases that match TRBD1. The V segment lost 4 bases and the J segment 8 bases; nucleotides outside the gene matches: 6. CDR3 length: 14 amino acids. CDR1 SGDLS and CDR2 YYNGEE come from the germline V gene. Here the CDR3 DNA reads TGTGCCAGCAGCAACAGGGGGCTTGGGGAAAAACTGTTTTTT. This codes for CASSNRGLGEKLFF.